Below are 29 T cell receptor beta chains sequenced from a single sample in a study of PD-1 blockade in classical Hodgkin lymphoma. As to time point: newly diagnosed, previously untreated cHL patient sample. CD4+ T cells were purified from thawed PBMCs by magnetic negative selection. Profiled with immunoSEQ multiplex PCR; TCRdb holds only in-frame clones, not every one. The sample has about 25,000 clones, 75% to 95% seen once. The sample comprised CD4+ T cells from blood. The receptors come from a human donor with classical Hodgkin lymphoma.

The chain combines TRBV6-4 with TRBJ2-3; unclear D gene. CDR1 MRHNA and CDR2 SNTAGT come from the germline V gene. V lost 3 bases, J lost 5 bases, and 9 bases lay in between. CDR3 length: 13 residues. The CDR3 nucleotides read TGTGCCAGCAGTGAACGCTCACAAGATACGCAGTATTTT. Amino acid sequence: CASSERSQDTQYF.

This sequence joins TRBV19 and TRBJ2-5; either TRBD1 or TRBD2 may supply D (5 bases each). Germline CDR1 is LNHDA and CDR2 is SQIVND (reference sequence). Trimming stripped 4 bases from V and 1 base from J, with 13 bases between. The CDR3 totals 15 residues. CDR3 nucleotides: TGTGCCAGTAGTACCCTCCAGGGAGTCCAAGAGACCCAGTACTTC. The encoded protein is CASSTLQGVQETQYF.

The V call is TRBV28, the J call TRBJ2-7, with 8 nucleotides matching TRBD1. From germline, CDR1 is MDHEN and CDR2 SYDVKM. This CDR3 contains 15 residues. The ends lost 5 bases at V and 3 bases at J; junction bases unmatched: 9. The CDR3 spells CASSSGQGPFYEQYF. As DNA, the CDR3 is TGTGCCAGCAGTAGCGGACAGGGCCCTTTCTACGAGCAGTACTTC.

This chain connects TRBV19 to TRBJ2-5, with TRBD2 matching 7 bases. CDR1 is LNHDA and CDR2 is SQIVND in the germline V gene (reference sequence). The CDR3 loop spans 17 amino acids. Germline trimming cut 5 bases from V and 4 bases from J; bases unmatched to any gene: 16. Here the CDR3 reads CASSLTPSGGSRETQYF. The CDR3 DNA sequence: TGTGCCAGTAGTCTGACCCCCTCGGGGGGATCCCGAGAGACCCAGTACTTC. Together with reference TRBV19 and TRBJ2-5, the CDR3 gives the full variable domain: DGGITQSPKYLFRKEGQNVTLSCEQNLNHDAMYWYRQDPGQGLRLIYYSQIVNDFQKGDIAEGYSVSREKKESFPLTVTSAQKNPTAFYLCASSLTPSGGSRETQYFGPGTRLLVL.

CDR3 bases: TGCGCCAGCATAGGGGGGGCGAATAGGGATGAGCAGTTCTTC. It is translated as CASIGGANRDEQFF. This chain links TRBV10-2 with TRBJ2-1, with D possibly being TRBD2 (7 bases). The CDR3 is 14 residues long. The V gene's germline CDR1 is WSHSY and CDR2 SAAADI. The germline V and J ends were trimmed by 7 bases and 8 bases, with 18 bases remaining between them.

In its sample, this clone was seen once. The V gene is TRBV9, the J gene TRBJ2-7, with 9 bases lining up with TRBD1. The germline gives CDR1 SGDLS, CDR2 YYNGEE. Trimming took 0 bases from V and 3 from J; bases not matched to a gene: 7. The CDR3 has 16 amino acids. The chain's CDR3 is CASSVEGTGTRYEQYF. The CDR3 DNA reads TGTGCCAGCAGCGTAGAAGGGACAGGGACCCGCTACGAGCAGTACTTC.

The V call is TRBV5-5, the J call TRBJ1-3; D is unclear. The germline V and J ends were trimmed by 1 base and 0 bases, with 8 bases remaining between them. This CDR3 spans 15 amino acids. Looked up from germline, CDR1 is SGHKS and CDR2 is YYEKEE (reference sequence). This CDR3 reads CASSLSWGSGNTIYF. The DNA of the CDR3 is TGTGCCAGCAGCTTGTCTTGGGGCTCTGGAAACACCATATATTTT.

The V call is TRBV20-1, the J call TRBJ2-1, with D uncertain. Germline V gives CDR1 DFQATT, CDR2 SNEGSKA (reference sequence). CDR3 length: 11 amino acids. V gave up 5 bases and J gave up 8 bases, with 10 bases separating them. CDR3 DNA sequence: TGCAGTGCTCAGCGAATCGATGAGCAGTTCTTC. Protein: CSAQRIDEQFF.

The chain links TRBV6-1 to TRBJ2-5; maybe TRBD2 (5 bases). The CDR3 contains 16 residues. Trimming pared 0 bases from V and 4 bases from J, leaving 15 bases between. Germline CDR1 is MNHNS and CDR2 is SASEGT. In DNA, the CDR3 is TGTGCCAGCAGTGAAGCGTTGAACTCGGCGGGAGAGACCCAGTACTTC. As protein: CASSEALNSAGETQYF.

The table lists this clone with a few counts. The V and J genes are TRBV30 and TRBJ2-7; possibly TRBD2 for D (5 bases). V lost 6 bases and J 0 bases, leaving 21 bases between the germline ends. In germline, CDR1 is GTSNPN, CDR2 SVGIG (reference sequence). The CDR3 totals 16 residues. Here the CDR3 reads CACHGMGSVASYEQYF. The CDR3 DNA follows: TGTGCCTGCCACGGGATGGGGTCCGTCGCCTCCTACGAGCAGTACTTC.

This chain joins TRBV2 and TRBJ1-2, with D uncertain. V lost 10 bases and J lost 5, with 20 bases in between. Looked up from germline, CDR1 is SNHLY and CDR2 is FYNNEI. This CDR3 region has 14 residues. This CDR3 is CATSVSAGIYGYTF. The CDR3 DNA is TGTGCCACATCCGTATCAGCGGGGATATATGGCTACACCTTC.

The chain is built from TRBV10-3 and TRBJ1-5; D ambiguous. Germline lookup yields CDR1 ENHRY and CDR2 SYGVKD. This CDR3 is built from 15 residues. The V end was cut by 5 bases, the J end by 3 bases, with 14 bases between. In nucleotides, the CDR3 is TGTGCCATCAGTTCTCGCCAGGCGAACAATCAGCCCCAGCATTTT. Protein: CAISSRQANNQPQHF.

This clone was found once. The CDR3 region has the DNA TGTGCCAGCAAACTATCGGGACTGCCGGGGGAGCAGTACTTC. It specifies CASKLSGLPGEQYF. V usage is TRBV7-8 and J usage is TRBJ2-7, with D possibly matching TRBD2 (6 bases). Between the trimmed V and J ends, which lost 7 bases and 7 bases, there was a span of 20 bases. The CDR3 spans 14 residues. In germline, CDR1 is SGHVS, CDR2 FQNEAQ.

In its sample, this clone was seen once. The DNA of the CDR3 is TGTGCCAGCAGCTTGGCAGCGGGGAGAACCGGGGAGCTGTTTTTT. Its translation is CASSLAAGRTGELFF. J is TRBJ2-2 and V is TRBV7-2, with 7 bases identical to TRBD2. The germline V gene encodes CDR1 SGHTA and CDR2 FQGNSA. This CDR3 is built from 15 residues. Trimming removed 3 bases from V and 5 bases from J; junction bases left unmatched: 6.

This clone was seen only once. The chain uses TRBV10-1 and TRBJ2-1; D is unclear. From germline, CDR1 is WNHNN and CDR2 SYGVQD (reference sequence). Trimming pared 0 bases from V and 3 bases from J, leaving 9 bases between. There are 15 residues in the CDR3. CDR3 sequence (DNA): TGCGCCAGCAGTGAGTCGAGGCAGAGCTACAATGAGCAGTTCTTC. Its translation: CASSESRQSYNEQFF.

The chain joins TRBV6-4 to TRBJ2-5, with D perhaps matching TRBD1 or TRBD2 (5 bases each). Germline CDR1 and CDR2: MRHNA and SNTAGT. With 8 bases removed from V and 2 bases from J, the gap between germline ends came to 15 bases. CDR3 length equals 14 residues. This CDR3 reads CASSGTYLQETQYF. CDR3 nucleotide sequence: TGTGCCAGCTCCGGGACGTACCTTCAAGAGACCCAGTACTTC.

The table lists this clone with a count of one. The rearrangement links TRBV12-5 to TRBJ1-1; 7 bases match TRBD1. J lost 3 bases, V lost 0 bases, and 25 bases had no gene match. Germline V CDR1 and CDR2: LGHNT, FRNRAP. The CDR3 length is 22 residues. The CDR3 reads CASGLVPNLSSDREDIDTEAFF. In nucleotides, the CDR3 is TGTGCTAGTGGTTTGGTACCTAACCTATCTTCAGACAGGGAAGACATCGACACTGAAGCTTTCTTT.

The chain has TRBV6-5 and TRBJ2-7; 7 bases map to TRBD2. Trimming removed 2 bases from V and 6 bases from J; junction bases left unmatched: 10. Germline V CDR1 and CDR2: MNHEY, SVGAGI. This CDR3 has 15 residues. CDR3 region: CASSYQAGPTSEQYF. CDR3 DNA sequence: TGTGCCAGCAGTTACCAAGCGGGACCCACATCCGAGCAGTACTTC.

This sequence joins TRBV6-5 and TRBJ2-3; TRBD2 agrees at 8 bases. CDR3 length equals 15 residues. In germline, CDR1 is MNHEY, CDR2 SVGAGI. V lost 10 bases, J lost 1 base, and 10 bases stayed unmatched. The CDR3 nucleotides are TGTGCCACCAAAGACCTTAGCGGGGGCACAGATACGCAGTATTTT. Translation gives CATKDLSGGTDTQYF.

This clone came up once. The chain combines TRBV4-1 with TRBJ1-6, with D unclear. The V gene's germline CDR1 is MGHRA and CDR2 YSYEKL. Trimming left V 1 base short and J 6 bases short, with 7 bases between. The CDR3 length is 14 residues. Here the CDR3 DNA reads TGCGCCAGCAGCCAAGTACCCCTTAATTCACCCCTCCACTTT. As protein: CASSQVPLNSPLHF.

The V and J genes are TRBV29-1 and TRBJ2-7; 10 bases align to TRBD2. The germline CDR1 and CDR2 sequences are SQVTM and ANQGSEA. Trimming at V came to 4 bases and at J to 2 bases, leaving 8 bases not matched to a gene. The CDR3 has 15 residues. CDR3 coding DNA: TGCAGCGTTGGGGGTCTAGCGGGGGCAACCTACGAGCAGTACTTC. It is translated as CSVGGLAGATYEQYF.

This chain uses TRBV28 with TRBJ1-1, with 7 positions matching TRBD1. The CDR3 has 13 amino acids. The V gene end was trimmed by 3 bases and the J gene end by 10 bases; junction bases not matched to a gene: 8. CDR1 is MDHEN, CDR2 SYDVKM, per germline. CDR3 bases: TGTGCCAGCAGTTTCGAGACAGGGAGGGCAGCTTTCTTT. Amino acids: CASSFETGRAAFF.

The rearrangement uses TRBV18 and TRBJ2-7; 7 bases are shared with TRBD1. The junction had 7 bases not matched to a gene; V was cut back by 2 bases and J by 3 bases. Germline V gene lookup returns CDR1 KGHSH and CDR2 LQKENI. This CDR3 has 15 residues. The CDR3 bases are TGTGCCAGCTCACCATCCGGGACAGCACACTACGAGCAGTACTTC. Translating gives CASSPSGTAHYEQYF.

V and J are TRBV19 and TRBJ2-3, with D uncertain. CDR1 and CDR2 (germline): LNHDA, SQIVND (reference sequence). This CDR3 is 14 amino acids long. V was trimmed by 2 bases and J by 2 bases, leaving 8 bases between them. The CDR3 DNA follows: TGTGCCAGTAGTATACCCAGGTTCACAGATACGCAGTATTTT. Residues: CASSIPRFTDTQYF.

The genes are TRBV5-4 and TRBJ2-3; D not resolved. Trimming left V 3 bases short and J 2 bases short, with 13 bases between. This CDR3 has 15 amino acids. Germline V gene sequence: CDR1 SGHNT, CDR2 YYREEE (reference sequence). The CDR3 sequence is CASSYPPHVTDTQYF. In nucleotides, the CDR3 is TGTGCCAGCAGCTATCCACCCCACGTCACAGATACGCAGTATTTT.

This clone is a singleton in its sample. The rearrangement uses TRBV6-5 and TRBJ2-5; tentative D call: TRBD2 (6 bases). The CDR3 has 14 residues. Germline-derived CDR1 and CDR2 are MNHEY and SVGAGI. The V gene lost 1 base and the J gene lost 4 bases, with 10 bases spanning the gap. This chain's CDR3 is CASSYLAAGETQYF. The CDR3, as DNA: TGTGCCAGCAGTTACTTAGCGGCGGGAGAGACCCAGTACTTC.

The genes are TRBV18 and TRBJ2-6; D call uncertain. Germline assignment: CDR1 KGHSH and CDR2 LQKENI. The V and J ends lost 3 bases and 0 bases respectively, with 21 bases between them. This CDR3 contains 20 residues. CDR3 amino acids: CASSPQAGYLASSGANVLTF. The CDR3 region has the DNA TGTGCCAGCTCACCTCAAGCCGGTTACCTTGCAAGCTCTGGGGCCAACGTCCTGACTTTC.

The chain couples TRBV29-1 to TRBJ2-4; D may be TRBD2 (5 bases). The CDR3 totals 13 residues. With 8 bases removed from V and 0 bases from J, the gap between germline ends came to 11 bases. The germline V gene encodes CDR1 SQVTM and CDR2 ANQGSEA. The CDR3 sequence: CSLTREAKNIQYF. CDR3 in DNA: TGCAGCCTTACTCGGGAAGCCAAAAACATTCAGTACTTC.

This chain connects TRBV6-6 to TRBJ2-7; maybe TRBD2 (5 bases). This CDR3 comprises 15 residues. CDR1 is MNHNY, CDR2 SVGAGI, per germline (reference sequence). Trimming stripped 7 bases from V and 4 bases from J, with 20 bases between. The CDR3 protein is CASTHRDPPGYEQYF. CDR3 DNA: TGTGCCAGCACTCACCGGGATCCTCCAGGTTACGAGCAGTACTTC.